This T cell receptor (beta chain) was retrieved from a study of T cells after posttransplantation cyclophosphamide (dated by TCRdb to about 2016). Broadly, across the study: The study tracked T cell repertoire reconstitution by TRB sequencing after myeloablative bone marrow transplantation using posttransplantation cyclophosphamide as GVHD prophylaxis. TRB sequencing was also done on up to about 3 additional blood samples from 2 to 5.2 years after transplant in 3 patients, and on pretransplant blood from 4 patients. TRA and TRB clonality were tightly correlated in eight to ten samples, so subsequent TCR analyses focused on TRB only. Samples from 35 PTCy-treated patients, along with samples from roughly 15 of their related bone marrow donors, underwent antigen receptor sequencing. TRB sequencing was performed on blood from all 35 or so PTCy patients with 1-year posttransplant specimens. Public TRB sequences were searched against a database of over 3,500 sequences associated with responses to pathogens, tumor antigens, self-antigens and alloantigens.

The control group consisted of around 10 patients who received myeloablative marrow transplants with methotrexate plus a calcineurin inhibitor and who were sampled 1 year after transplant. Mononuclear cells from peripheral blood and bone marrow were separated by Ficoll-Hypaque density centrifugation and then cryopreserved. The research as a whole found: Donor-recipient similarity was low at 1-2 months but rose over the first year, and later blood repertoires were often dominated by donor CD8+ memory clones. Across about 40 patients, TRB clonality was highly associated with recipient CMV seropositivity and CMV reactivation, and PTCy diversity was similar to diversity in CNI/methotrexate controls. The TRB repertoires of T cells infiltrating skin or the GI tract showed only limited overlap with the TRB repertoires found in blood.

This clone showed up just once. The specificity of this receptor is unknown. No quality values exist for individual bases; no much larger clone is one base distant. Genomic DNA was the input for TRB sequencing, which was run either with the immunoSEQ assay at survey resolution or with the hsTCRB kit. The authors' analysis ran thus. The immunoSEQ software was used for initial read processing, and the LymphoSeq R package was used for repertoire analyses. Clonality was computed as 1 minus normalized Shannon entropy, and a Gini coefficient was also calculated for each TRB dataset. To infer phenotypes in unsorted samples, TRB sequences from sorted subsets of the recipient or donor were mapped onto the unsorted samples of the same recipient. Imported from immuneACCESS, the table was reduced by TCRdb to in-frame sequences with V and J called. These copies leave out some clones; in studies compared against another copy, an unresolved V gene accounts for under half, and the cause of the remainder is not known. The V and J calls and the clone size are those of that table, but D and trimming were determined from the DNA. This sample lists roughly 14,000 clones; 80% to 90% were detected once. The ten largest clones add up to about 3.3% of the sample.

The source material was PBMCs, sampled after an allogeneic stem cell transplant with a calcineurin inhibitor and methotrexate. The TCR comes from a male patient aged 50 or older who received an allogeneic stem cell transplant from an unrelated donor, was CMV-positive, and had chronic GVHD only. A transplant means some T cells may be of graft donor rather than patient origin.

CDR3 region: CASSLDRGYTF. In nucleotides, the sequence is TGTGCCAGCAGCTTAGATCGTGGCTACACCTTC. Here the chain combines TRBV7-9 and TRBJ1-2, with the D gene not confidently named. V loses 1 base, J loses 7 bases, and the germline ends lie 4 bases apart. From the cysteine through the phenylalanine, the CDR3 covers 11 amino acids. Of the read, only the CDR3 DNA is kept; its 33 bases are in frame from base 1. In the germline V gene (reference sequence), CDR1 corresponds to SEHNR and CDR2 to FQNEAQ.